A selection of T cell receptor beta chains follows, all from one sample in a study of shared clonotypes between healthy human individuals. Sequenced by immunoSEQ multiplex PCR; TCRdb stores in-frame clones only, minus some. The sample has about 2 million clones; roughly 94% are singletons. Sequencing was carried out using naive CD4+ T cells sorted from blood. All receptors derive from a man aged 18 to 30 in good health. Each CDR3 is given with its conserved first and last residue. D genes are given only for firm matches. Where a row states a size, it is once, few, many or the class of an expanded clone; other rows omit it.

abundance	v_gene	j_gene	d_gene	CDR3aa	CDR3nt
.	TRBV10-3	TRBJ2-7	.	CAIKEVEEQYF	TGTGCCATCAAAGAGGTTGAGGAGCAGTACTTC
once	TRBV18	TRBJ2-1	.	CASSPGASVNEQFF	TGTGCCAGCTCACCAGGGGCATCAGTCAATGAGCAGTTCTTC
.	TRBV11-2	TRBJ2-1	.	CASGPGLTYNEQFF	TGTGCCAGCGGCCCGGGACTTACTTACAATGAGCAGTTCTTC
.	TRBV4-3	TRBJ2-2	.	CASSLGGGTGELFF	TGCGCCAGCAGCCTCGGAGGGGGCACCGGGGAGCTGTTTTTT
once	TRBV7-2	TRBJ2-5	.	CASSRGGAEETQYF	TGTGCCAGTTCAAGGGGGGGCGCTGAAGAGACCCAGTACTTC
.	TRBV6-6	TRBJ2-7	TRBD1	CASSYSGQGGYEQYF	TGTGCCAGCAGTTACTCGGGACAGGGTGGGTACGAGCAGTACTTC
.	TRBV5-1	TRBJ2-5	.	CASSLRVGGTGETQYF	TGCGCCAGCAGCTTGAGGGTAGGGGGTACGGGAGAGACCCAGTACTTC
.	TRBV9	TRBJ2-2	.	CASSTANTGELFF	TGTGCCAGCAGTACAGCGAACACCGGGGAGCTGTTTTTT
.	TRBV25-1	TRBJ2-7	.	CASSGTLAGQYF	TGTGCCAGCAGCGGGACATTAGCTGGGCAGTACTTC
.	TRBV19	TRBJ2-2	.	CANKLCTGELFF	TGTGCCAACAAGCTTTGCACCGGGGAGCTGTTTTTT
.	TRBV7-2	TRBJ2-5	.	CASSLGGTQYF	TGTGCCAGCAGCTTGGGAGGGACCCAGTACTTC
.	TRBV4-1	TRBJ2-4	TRBD2	CASSQEWGRGGRSKNIQYF	TGCGCCAGCAGCCAAGAATGGGGCAGGGGCGGGAGGTCCAAAAACATTCAGTACTTC
.	TRBV9	TRBJ2-7	.	CASSVGPNFSYEQYF	TGTGCCAGCAGCGTAGGTCCCAATTTCTCCTACGAGCAGTACTTC
.	TRBV10-3	TRBJ2-7	.	CASRSSSYEQYF	TGTGCCTCCAGAAGCTCCTCCTACGAGCAGTACTTC
.	TRBV2	TRBJ1-1	.	CASLEGLNTEAFF	TGTGCCAGCTTGGAGGGATTAAACACTGAAGCTTTCTTT
.	TRBV9	TRBJ2-3	.	CASSVATFGDTDTQYF	TGTGCCAGCAGCGTAGCTACTTTCGGTGACACAGATACGCAGTATTTT
.	TRBV4-1	TRBJ1-3	.	CASSHQVDKSGNTIYF	TGCGCCAGCAGCCACCAAGTCGACAAGTCTGGAAACACCATATATTTT
.	TRBV6-1	TRBJ1-4	TRBD1	CASSETGGGGVWEKLFF	TGTGCCAGCAGTGAGACTGGAGGAGGGGGCGTATGGGAAAAACTGTTTTTT
.	TRBV5-6	TRBJ2-7	TRBD2	CASSLGLAGSSYEQYF	TGTGCCAGCAGCTTGGGTCTAGCGGGTAGCTCCTACGAGCAGTACTTC
.	TRBV29-1	TRBJ2-1	TRBD2	CSVDFRLAENNEQFF	TGCAGCGTTGACTTCCGTCTAGCGGAAAACAATGAGCAGTTCTTC
.	TRBV27	TRBJ1-5	.	CASSNGAGTSQPQHF	TGTGCCAGCAGTAACGGGGCAGGGACGAGTCAGCCCCAGCATTTT
once	TRBV19	TRBJ1-2	TRBD1	CASRPTGGYGYTF	TGTGCCAGTAGACCGACAGGGGGCTATGGCTACACCTTC